This T cell receptor beta chain originates from a study of T cells in Graves' hyperthyroidism and ophthalmopathy. Study outcomes and limitations: Expanded thyroid clonotypes (above 0.001) were mostly also found in blood.

This clonotype showed up many times. What it binds is not known. The germline V gene has CDR1 ENHRY and CDR2 SYGVKD. The CDR3 runs 15 residues. Trimming cost V 0 bases and J 1 base, with 9 bases left between them. Amplification yielded TCR beta CDR3 regions, with RNA transcripts as the source. The study used the HTBI primer set for a first-round RT-PCR of the TCR CDR3. TCRdb processed the multiplex PCR reads anew with MiXCR; each CDR3 protein has one entry. Among about 250,000 distinct CDR3 sequences, around 25% were seen once, and the ten largest hold roughly 40%. The chain uses TRBV10-3 and TRBJ2-5, with a possible D match to TRBD1 (6 bases). The receptor was derived from a woman aged 40 to 50 with Graves' ophthalmopathy. Input material: blood. The CDR3: CAISESRGGQETQYF. CDR3 DNA: TGTGCCATCAGTGAGTCTAGAGGGGGCCAAGAGACCCAGTACTTC.